Given below is one T cell receptor (beta chain) in context. The antigen it binds to is not known. An end of the junction differs from the germline gene, which may be a read error. Patient enrollment in ICON started in the first half of 2016, and the final patient was enrolled in late 2018. From a subcohort of 76 patients, fresh tumor and matched uninvolved tissue were collected for in-depth immune analyses, including TCR sequencing. No cell sorting was done, and TCR sequencing was instead run on DNA isolated from bulk tissue. The immunoSEQ assay used for TCR sequencing gave the T-cell fraction in both tumor and uninvolved lung tissue. In the source study's methods: For survival analysis, patients were divided into high (upper tertile) and low (lower two tertiles) T-cell fraction groups, which were compared by log-rank test. A signed-rank test was used to test differences in T-cell fraction between paired tumor and uninvolved lung samples. TCRdb's version of the immuneACCESS table is confined to in-frame rearrangements and falls short of the full clone set. An unresolved V gene accounts for under half of the shortfall where checked; the remainder is of unknown origin. V and J calls and clone size are copied from that table; D and trimming were computed from the DNA. This sample lists about 16,000 clones; 70% to 80% were detected once. About 8.2% of the sample is in the top ten clones.

CDR1 and CDR2 (MNHNS, SASEGT) derive from the germline V gene. The CDR3 covers 13 residues, taking in both the cysteine and the phenylalanine. Only the CDR3 portion is preserved as DNA: 39 bases, with reading frame beginning at the first base. This specimen comes from a study of tumor-infiltrating lymphocytes in localized non-small cell lung cancer (dated by TCRdb to 2020 to 2023). Regarding the research as a whole: Several histologies were represented in the cohort, which also included both smokers and never-smokers as well as patients whose samples were collected after neoadjuvant chemotherapy. From each patient came resected tumor tissue plus uninvolved lung tissue from that same patient, and the uninvolved lung tissue was described as non-adjacent to the tumor. The paired tumor versus uninvolved lung comparison of immunoSEQ T-cell fraction included some 57 patients. The overall ICON cohort comprised 150 or so surgical patients with localized non-small cell lung cancer whose tumors were resected. TCR sequencing was one of several integrated assays, alongside flow cytometry, multiplex immunofluorescence, RNA-seq, exome sequencing and proteomics, applied to the same patients. Study-wide conclusions, independent of this receptor: Assay coverage varied across patients depending on available tissue quantity, so only a subset of the cohort had TCR sequencing. No association of tumor T-cell fraction from TCR sequencing with recurrence-free survival was found (p = 0.61). TCRbeta sequencing supported higher T cell infiltration in tumors than in uninvolved lung tissue, consistent with immunofluorescence CD3 counts. No difference in TCR-derived T-cell fraction was observed between the flow cytometry-defined immunotypes IM1 (good prognosis) and IM2 (poor prognosis). Different pieces of the same tissue were used for different assays, so technical variation could not be separated from intratumor heterogeneity.

The sample consisted of lung tumor tissue. The chain is assembled from TRBV6-1 and TRBJ2-7; the D segment could be TRBD1, given 5 matching bases. This TCR came from a human donor with non-small cell lung cancer. The nucleotide sequence is TGTGCCAGCAGAGAAGGGGCCGCCTACGAGCAGTACTTC. The resulting protein is CASREGAAYEQYF.